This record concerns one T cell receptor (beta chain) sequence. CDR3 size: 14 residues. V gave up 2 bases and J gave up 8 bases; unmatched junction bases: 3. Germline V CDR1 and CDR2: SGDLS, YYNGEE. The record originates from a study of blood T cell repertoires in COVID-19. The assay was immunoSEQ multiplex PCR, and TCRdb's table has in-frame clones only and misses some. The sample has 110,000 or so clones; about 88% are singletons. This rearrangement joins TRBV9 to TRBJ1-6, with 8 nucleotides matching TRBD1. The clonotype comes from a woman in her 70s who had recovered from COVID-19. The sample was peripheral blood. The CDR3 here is CASSVNRGDSPLHF. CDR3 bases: TGTGCCAGCAGCGTGAACAGGGGGGATTCACCCCTCCACTTT.